The TCR beta chain described here comes from a study of breast tumors, draining lymph nodes, adjacent tissues (dated by TCRdb to 2015 to 2016). General notes on the study: TCR beta repertoires were compared across tumor, adjacent nontumor tissue and axillary lymph nodes obtained from breast cancer patients. The study was designed to assess the relationships and possible T-cell exchange between tumor, surrounding tissue and draining lymph node repertoires in human breast cancer.

What the work shows at the level of the full study, not this receptor alone: The data were judged consistent with most tumor T cells deriving from the lymph node and then expanding within tumor tissue. Tumor and nontumor tissue repertoires were significantly more similar in luminal-like than in basal-like breast cancer. Rather than being directly demonstrated, the conclusion that tumor T cells originate in lymph nodes was presented as consistent with a hypothesis. Tumor T-cell repertoires showed less diversity than lymph node repertoires and more diversity than nontumor tissue repertoires, and tumor T-cell repertoires showed preferential V and J gene usage.

The run used an Illumina HiSeq 2000. TCR beta chain libraries were generated through multiplex PCR amplification. High-throughput sequencing was used to analyze the amplified TCR beta chain products. Through fastp at Q25 and MiXCR, TCRdb rebuilt clones from the public reads, retaining in-frame beta chains. Here each entry gathers all rows of one CDR3 protein and keeps the most common genes and DNA. A total of some 150,000 distinct CDR3 sequences appear in this sample, more than 25% of them only once. The ten largest account for around 4% of the sample. Lymph node samples were obtained from the axillary draining lymph nodes of breast cancer patients. As regards this clonotype: Its specific antigen is unknown. No clone much larger than this one lies a single base away; base qualities are absent.

The CDR3 contains 16 residues, cysteine and phenylalanine counted. Just CDR3 DNA is preserved here, 48 bases in frame from base 1. Germline trimming: 5 bases from V, 12 bases from J; junction bases outside gene matches: 17. Via the germline V gene, CDR1 is SGHNT and CDR2 YENEEA. The sequence derives from a female donor with breast cancer. Some clones in this sample may be carry-over from other donors' samples. The rearrangement joined TRBV11-3 to TRBJ1-2, with 11 central nucleotides matching TRBD1. The specimen sequenced was axillary lymph node tissue. The CDR3 in this case is CASSLPRTGGPSGNTF. At the DNA level, the sequence is TGTGCCAGCAGCCTGCCTCGGACAGGGGGCCCCTCTGGAAACACCTTC.